The 10 T cell receptor beta chains reported below all come from one sample, sequenced in a study of blood T cells in healthy people across ages. A second roughly 6 to 11 cycle PCR used barcoded and J-beta primers. Each CDR3 protein is one row after TCRdb ran MiXCR on the 5' RACE reads. The sample records hundreds of thousands of distinct CDR3 sequences, less than 35% being singletons. The sequenced sample was blood. The origin of the receptors is a woman of 80 years or more in good health.

This clonotype has ten or more counts. The genes are TRBV5-1 and TRBJ1-1; TRBD1 matches 10 bases. Germline assignment: CDR1 SGHRS and CDR2 YFSETQ. The CDR3 has 14 amino acids. The V and J ends lost 4 bases and 1 base, in that order; junction bases with no gene match: 1. The CDR3 reads CASSRQGANTEAFF. The CDR3 region has the DNA TGCGCCAGCAGCAGACAGGGGGCGAACACTGAAGCTTTCTTT.

This clonotype was counted only a few times. A clone one base away is much larger, so this may be a read error. J is TRBJ2-5 and V is TRBV6-5; D tentatively fits TRBD1 or TRBD2 (6 bases each). CDR3 length: 16 amino acids. In germline, CDR1 is MNHEY, CDR2 SVGAGI. V was clipped by 7 bases and J by 0 bases, with 18 bases between them. The CDR3 sequence: CASKRRGRGHQETQYF. The DNA for the CDR3 is TGTGCCAGCAAGCGGAGGGGCAGGGGCCACCAAGAGACCCAGTACTTC.

The gene calls are TRBV5-6 and TRBJ2-1; 8 nucleotides match TRBD2. CDR1 is SGHDT, CDR2 YYEEEE, per germline. The length of the CDR3 is 18 residues. Trimming cost V 0 bases and J 0 bases; bases outside gene matches: 8. CDR3 nucleotides: TGTGCCAGCAGCTTGGTAAGCGGGGGACCTCTCTCCTACAATGAGCAGTTCTTC. Its protein is CASSLVSGGPLSYNEQFF.

As regards this clonotype: This could be a read error, since a much larger clone is one nucleotide away. The genes are TRBV7-9 and TRBJ1-5; tentatively, D is TRBD1 (5 bases). The CDR3 has 14 residues. Germline CDR1 and CDR2: SEHNR and FQNEAQ (reference sequence). For the CDR3, the DNA is TGTGCCAGCAGCGACACAGGCCTCAATCGGCCCCAGCATTTT. Its protein product is CASSDTGLNRPQHF.

This clonotype was seen repeatedly, ten times or more. The V gene is TRBV2, the J gene TRBJ2-1, with D possibly TRBD2 on 6 matching bases. The CDR3 covers 11 residues. V gave up 7 bases and J gave up 9 bases, with 10 bases separating them. Germline values: CDR1 SNHLY, CDR2 FYNNEI. DNA of the CDR3: TGTGCCAGCATACGGGAGACTGAGCAGTTCTTC. Translating gives CASIRETEQFF.

This clonotype was seen ten or more times. The chain employs TRBV4-3 and TRBJ2-1; 11 bases are shared with TRBD2. CDR1 and CDR2 from the germline V gene are LGHNA and YSLEER. The CDR3 runs to 17 residues. J was trimmed by 2 bases and V by 1 base; bases with no gene match: 4. The CDR3 is CASSQATSGGAYNEQFF. The CDR3 bases are TGCGCCAGCAGCCAAGCTACTAGCGGGGGTGCCTACAATGAGCAGTTCTTC.

The CDR3: CASSPRGGSANYGYTF. The CDR3 DNA follows: TGTGCCAGCAGCCCCCGGGGAGGGTCAGCGAACTATGGCTACACCTTC. The V call is TRBV7-8, the J call TRBJ1-2; D gene ambiguous. The CDR3 spans 16 residues. From germline, CDR1 is SGHVS and CDR2 FQNEAQ. Trimming took off 5 bases at V and 2 bases at J, with 18 bases between the two ends.

V usage is TRBV15 and J usage is TRBJ1-3; 8 bases are a match to TRBD1. The V segment lost 11 bases and the J segment 0 bases; nucleotides outside the gene matches: 12. Germline CDR1 and CDR2: LNHNV and YYDKDF (reference sequence). This CDR3 has 16 amino acids. As DNA, the CDR3 is TGTGCCGGCCGCCTGTCGGACAGGGACTCTGGAAACACCATATATTTT. This translates into CAGRLSDRDSGNTIYF.

This clonotype was seen many times. The chain's CDR3 is CASSQERTSGYNEQFF. CDR3 DNA: TGTGCCAGCAGCCAAGAGAGAACTAGCGGCTACAATGAGCAGTTCTTC. The J gene is TRBJ2-1, the V gene TRBV3-1; 8 bases agree with TRBD2. The CDR3 extends over 16 amino acids. The J segment lost 3 bases and the V segment lost 0 bases, leaving 4 bases of the junction unmatched. The germline V gene encodes CDR1 LGHDT and CDR2 YNNKEL (reference sequence).

A few counts support this clonotype. V is TRBV10-3 and J is TRBJ1-6; D is possibly TRBD1 (6 bases). The CDR3 has 12 amino acids. V lost 0 bases, J lost 14 bases, and 8 bases lay in between. The germline CDR1 and CDR2 sequences are ENHRY and SYGVKD. The CDR3 DNA reads as TGTGCCATCAGTGAGTCCGACAGGTCCCTCCACTTT. Translated, it gives CAISESDRSLHF.